Presented here are 9 T cell receptor beta chains from one specimen sequenced in a study of blood T cell repertoires in COVID-19. The protocol was immunoSEQ multiplex PCR, while the TCRdb copy is restricted to in-frame clones and leaves out a portion. In the table there are some 130,000 clones, around 90% of which are singletons. Material: peripheral blood. The receptors here all came from a man aged 60 to 75 with COVID-19, enrolled during active disease.

The chain carries TRBV28 and TRBJ2-7, with 7 nucleotides matching TRBD1. The CDR3 contains 13 residues. CDR1 MDHEN and CDR2 SYDVKM come from the germline V gene. J lost 5 bases, V lost 6 bases, and 7 bases had no gene match. The DNA of the CDR3 is TGTGCCAGCAGGCCAGGGGGAGTGGACGAGCAGTACTTC. Protein: CASRPGGVDEQYF.

The chain carries TRBV7-3 and TRBJ1-1, with TRBD1 identical over 9 bases. The trim removed 3 bases at V and 5 bases at J, leaving 16 bases unmatched. The CDR3 spans 18 residues. Germline CDR1 reads SGHTA; CDR2 reads FQGTGA. The CDR3 is CASSLDGTGRFGETEAFF. The CDR3 nucleotides are TGTGCCAGCAGCTTGGACGGGACAGGGAGATTTGGAGAAACTGAAGCTTTCTTT.

J is TRBJ1-5 and V is TRBV4-1, with 9 bases that match TRBD1. V gave up 1 base and J gave up 4 bases; unmatched junction bases: 2. Germline lookup yields CDR1 MGHRA and CDR2 YSYEKL. This CDR3 is built from 15 residues. The CDR3 spells CASSQGTGENQPQHF. In nucleotides, the CDR3 is TGCGCCAGCAGCCAAGGGACAGGGGAAAATCAGCCCCAGCATTTT.

This clone was seen a few times. The V gene is TRBV7-3, the J gene TRBJ1-1; tentatively, D is TRBD1 (5 bases). Trimming stripped 2 bases from V and 6 bases from J, with 10 bases between. Germline V CDR1 and CDR2: SGHTA, FQGTGA. CDR3 size: 13 residues. For the CDR3, the DNA is TGTGCCAGCAGCTTACAGGGTGTTGCTGAAGCTTTCTTT. This gives the protein CASSLQGVAEAFF.

The rearrangement joins TRBV28 to TRBJ1-1; D gene uncertain. Germline values: CDR1 MDHEN, CDR2 SYDVKM. The CDR3 has 12 residues. V shed 6 bases and J shed 7 bases, with 12 bases lying between them. CDR3 in DNA: TGTGCCAGCAGCGTCCCGGGATTTGAAGCTTTCTTT. Translated: CASSVPGFEAFF.

The rearrangement joins TRBV19 to TRBJ2-1; 14 bases agree with TRBD2. The CDR3 sequence is 14 residues long. Germline V gene data show CDR1 as LNHDA and CDR2 as SQIVND (reference sequence). Losses at the gene ends were 8 bases for V and 7 bases for J; bases not matched to a gene: 4. The CDR3, as DNA: TGTGCCAGTTCAAGGACTAGCGGGAGGAATGAGCAGTTCTTC. It is translated as CASSRTSGRNEQFF.

This chain connects TRBV5-1 to TRBJ2-3; 10 bases fit TRBD2. CDR3 size: 17 residues. The V gene end was trimmed by 0 bases and the J gene end by 4 bases; junction bases not matched to a gene: 8. The germline V gene encodes CDR1 SGHRS and CDR2 YFSETQ. The CDR3 sequence: CASSLGSGRAGADTQYF. The CDR3 DNA reads as TGCGCCAGCAGCTTGGGGAGCGGGAGGGCCGGGGCAGATACGCAGTATTTT.

This rearrangement joins TRBV7-2 to TRBJ1-1; D not resolved. The CDR3 sequence is 14 residues long. Trimming removed 1 base at V and 1 base at J, with 7 bases between. CDR1 SGHTA and CDR2 FQGNSA come from the germline V gene. CDR3 residues: CASSLGRENTEAFF. Here the CDR3 DNA reads TGTGCCAGCAGCTTAGGGCGGGAGAACACTGAAGCTTTCTTT.

This clone was observed once. The V and J genes are TRBV4-1 and TRBJ1-2; 11 bases are a match to TRBD1. This CDR3 is built from 16 residues. The V segment lost 3 bases and the J segment 5 bases; nucleotides outside the gene matches: 8. Germline V CDR1 and CDR2: MGHRA, YSYEKL. The CDR3 DNA sequence: TGCGCCAGCAGCCAGCCGGGACAGGGGGGTTTGTATGGCTACACCTTC. This encodes CASSQPGQGGLYGYTF.